This T cell receptor beta chain was documented in a study of siplizumab effects on memory and regulatory T cells. Findings and limits, study-wide: Apparently key alloresponse contributors, naive T cells also seemed more diverse than memory cells.

This clone was observed once. Its antigen is undetermined. J gave up 6 bases and V 3 bases, and 7 bases lay outside the gene matches. The germline gives CDR1 WSHSY, CDR2 SAAADI. The CDR3 runs 16 residues. Generated by immunoSEQ multiplex PCR, the TCRdb table keeps only in-frame clones and is missing some. Here the sample spans tens of thousands of clones, about 93% being singletons. V and J are TRBV10-2 and TRBJ2-2; 10 bases match TRBD2. This clonotype was sampled from a human donor in good health. The material sequenced was CD8+ T cells sorted from blood. The DNA for the CDR3 is TGCGCCAGCAGTGATTTGGCTAGCGGGAGTTCCGGGGAGCTGTTTTTT. Protein product: CASSDLASGSSGELFF.